What follows are 26 T cell receptor beta chains derived from one specimen sequenced in a study of persistence of HIV-infected CD4 T cells. Sequencing used immunoSEQ version 4 in survey mode. The data were produced by immunoSEQ multiplex PCR, yet TCRdb's version contains in-frame clones alone and is incomplete. The table lists approximately 31,000 clones, about four fifths of them singletons. The stimulus was lysate of CMV-infected fibroblasts, approximately 9.7 ug/mL. Sorted nonresponding memory CD4+ T cells were CD40L-negative, CD69-negative, CD45RO-high. Their antigen targets remain unknown. The sequencing here drew on CD4+ T cells sorted from PBMCs after 18-hour stimulation, taken from a patient who received antiretroviral therapy. All receptors come from an adult woman with HIV who was CMV-seropositive.

The chain is built from TRBV29-1 and TRBJ1-5, with TRBD1 matching 8 bases. The CDR3 loop spans 14 amino acids. The V gene's germline CDR1 is SQVTM and CDR2 ANQGSEA. The V and J ends lost 7 bases and 0 bases, in that order; junction bases with no gene match: 5. For the CDR3, the DNA is TGCAGCGCCAGGGGGACAGGTAGCAATCAGCCCCAGCATTTT. Its protein product is CSARGTGSNQPQHF.

The chain carries TRBV19 and TRBJ2-2; TRBD2 might be the D (5 bases). Germline V gene sequence: CDR1 LNHDA, CDR2 SQIVND (reference sequence). The CDR3 totals 16 residues. The V gene lost 6 bases and the J gene lost 1 base, with 15 bases spanning the gap. The CDR3 region is CASRNSELRNTGELFF. CDR3 nucleotide sequence: TGTGCCAGTAGAAATAGCGAACTTAGGAACACCGGGGAGCTGTTTTTT.

This chain connects TRBV28 to TRBJ1-4; the D gene is possibly TRBD1 (6 bases). The V and J ends lost 6 bases and 2 bases respectively, with 10 bases between them. CDR1 and CDR2 (germline): MDHEN, SYDVKM. This CDR3 has 14 residues. CDR3 sequence reads: CASRKQGTNEKLFF. Written as DNA, the CDR3 is TGTGCCAGCAGAAAACAGGGCACTAATGAAAAACTGTTTTTT. Filled out from reference TRBV28 and TRBJ1-4, the complete variable domain reads DVKVTQSSRYLVKRTGEKVFLECVQDMDHENMFWYRQDPGLGLRLIYFSYDVKMKEKGDIPEGYSVSREKKERFSLILESASTNQTSMYLCASRKQGTNEKLFFGSGTQLSVL.

The rearrangement links TRBV5-1 to TRBJ2-3; D call uncertain. The germline V gene encodes CDR1 SGHRS and CDR2 YFSETQ. V lost 4 bases and J 4 bases, leaving 10 bases between the germline ends. This CDR3 has 13 residues. CDR3 sequence reads: CASSASRADTQYF. CDR3 bases: TGCGCCAGCAGCGCATCTAGGGCAGATACGCAGTATTTT.

This chain joins TRBV6-6 and TRBJ1-6, with D hard to call. Trimming removed 2 bases from V and 5 bases from J, with 7 bases in between. CDR3 length: 14 amino acids. CDR1 is MNHNY, CDR2 SVGAGI, per germline (reference sequence). CDR3 loop: CASSYEWDNSPLHF. The DNA for the CDR3 is TGTGCCAGCAGTTACGAGTGGGATAATTCACCCCTCCACTTT.

The genes are TRBV12-3 or TRBV12-4 and TRBJ1-1; unclear D gene. The ends were cut back, 2 bases at V and 1 base at J, with 5 bases in the middle. The CDR3 is made up of 13 amino acids. CDR3 nucleotide sequence: TGTGCCAGCAGTTTAAAAAGGAACACTGAAGCTTTCTTT. Translating gives CASSLKRNTEAFF.

The CDR3 DNA is TGCGCCAGCAGCTCCGGCGGAACTGGGGCCAACGTCCTGACTTTC. Translated: CASSSGGTGANVLTF. The rearrangement uses TRBV5-1 and TRBJ2-6, with D unclear. CDR3 length equals 15 residues. CDR1 and CDR2 (germline): SGHRS, YFSETQ. V lost 3 bases and J lost 2, with 9 bases in between.

CDR3 nucleotide sequence: TGTGCCAGCAACGAAGGGTTGAAGGACTATGGCTACACCTTC. Protein sequence: CASNEGLKDYGYTF. V and J are TRBV3-1 (or the pseudogene TRBV3-2) and TRBJ1-2; D unresolved. CDR1 and CDR2 from the germline V gene are LGHDT and YNNKEL (reference sequence). Deletions cut 7 bases from V and 3 bases from J, with 15 bases between. The CDR3 is made up of 14 amino acids.

This clone was recorded a few times. The chain recombines TRBV6-1 with TRBJ2-7; D possibly corresponds to TRBD2 (6 bases). The CDR3 spans 16 residues. Germline CDR1 reads MNHNS; CDR2 reads SASEGT. The V end lost 4 bases, the J end lost 4 bases, and 20 bases lay between the germline ends. CDR3 in DNA: TGTGCCAGCAGTGTCCCGGGACTTGGGAGCGGTTACGAGCAGTACTTC. Residues: CASSVPGLGSGYEQYF.

The chain couples TRBV4-1 to TRBJ2-3; 12 nucleotides agree with TRBD1. The CDR3 has 17 residues. Germline V gene lookup returns CDR1 MGHRA and CDR2 YSYEKL. V lost 1 base and J lost 4; bases outside the gene matches: 6. CDR3 sequence reads: CASSQVARDRGPDTQYF. The DNA for the CDR3 is TGCGCCAGCAGCCAAGTGGCACGGGACAGGGGGCCAGATACGCAGTATTTT.

This chain uses TRBV12-5 with TRBJ2-1, with TRBD2 matching 10 bases. In germline, CDR1 is LGHNT, CDR2 FRNRAP. V shed 6 bases and J 5 bases; nucleotides not matched to a gene: 10. The CDR3 totals 16 residues. The CDR3: CASGQTRTSGNNEQFF. CDR3 bases: TGTGCTAGTGGGCAAACCCGGACTAGCGGAAACAATGAGCAGTTCTTC.

The V call is TRBV2, the J call TRBJ2-5, with D maybe TRBD2 (5 bases). This CDR3 region has 14 residues. CDR1 and CDR2 (germline): SNHLY, FYNNEI. The V and J ends lost 4 bases and 1 base respectively, with 10 bases between them. CDR3 loop: CASSGGGGQETQYF. CDR3 bases: TGTGCCAGCAGTGGGGGTGGAGGCCAAGAGACCCAGTACTTC.

V usage is TRBV6-2 or TRBV6-3 and J usage is TRBJ2-1; 13 bases line up with TRBD2. V shed 6 bases and J 8 bases; nucleotides not matched to a gene: 7. In germline, CDR1 is MNHEY, CDR2 SVGEGT. The CDR3 has 15 amino acids. CDR3 sequence (DNA): TGTGCCAGCAGCTCCGGGACTAGCGGGAAACATGAGCAGTTCTTC. This sequence encodes CASSSGTSGKHEQFF.

The chain recombines TRBV5-1 with TRBJ1-3; D is possibly TRBD1 (6 bases). The CDR3 extends over 15 amino acids. Germline-derived CDR1 and CDR2 are SGHRS and YFSETQ. V was trimmed by 3 bases and J by 0 bases, leaving 10 bases between them. In DNA form, the CDR3 reads TGCGCCAGCAGCTGGGACACGAGCTCTGGAAACACCATATATTTT. Amino acids: CASSWDTSSGNTIYF.

The chain is built from TRBV19 and TRBJ2-5; TRBD1 agrees at 11 bases. Germline V lookup: CDR1 LNHDA, CDR2 SQIVND (reference sequence). This CDR3 spans 17 amino acids. V lost 4 bases and J lost 5; bases outside the gene matches: 12. CDR3 loop: CASSRDRGRQGEETQYF. The DNA of the CDR3 is TGTGCCAGTAGTAGGGACAGGGGGAGGCAAGGAGAGGAGACCCAGTACTTC.

The J gene is TRBJ2-1, the V gene TRBV5-1; TRBD2 matches at 14 bases. The CDR3 sequence is 16 residues long. Trimming at V came to 5 bases and at J to 8 bases, leaving 9 bases not matched to a gene. The germline V gene has CDR1 SGHRS and CDR2 YFSETQ. In nucleotides, the CDR3 is TGCGCCAGCAGGCCGACTAGCGGGAGGGCCCTCTATGAGCAGTTCTTC. This sequence encodes CASRPTSGRALYEQFF.

The V and J genes are TRBV30 and TRBJ2-1, with D hard to call. The CDR3 loop spans 9 amino acids. CDR1 and CDR2 (germline): GTSNPN, SVGIG (reference sequence). V lost 5 bases, J lost 11 bases, and 7 bases lay in between. The CDR3 protein is CAWRLKQFF. The CDR3 DNA follows: TGTGCCTGGCGGCTGAAGCAGTTCTTC. Drawing the rest from reference TRBV30 and TRBJ2-1, the complete variable domain is SQTIHQWPATLVQPVGSPLSLECTVEGTSNPNLYWYRQAAGRGLQLLFYSVGIGQISSEVPQNLSASRPQDRQFILSSKKLLLSDSGFYLCAWRLKQFFGPGTRLTVL.

V usage is TRBV19 and J usage is TRBJ2-3; 8 bases line up with TRBD1. The CDR3 consists of 16 residues. V was pared by 5 bases and J by 2 bases, with 9 bases of the junction left unmatched. Germline CDR1 LNHDA, CDR2 SQIVND (reference sequence). CDR3 bases: TGTGCCAGTAGTGGAAGACAGGGGTCCCTCACAGATACGCAGTATTTT. Protein sequence: CASSGRQGSLTDTQYF. The variable domain in full, with the rest retrieved from reference TRBV19 and TRBJ2-3, is DGGITQSPKYLFRKEGQNVTLSCEQNLNHDAMYWYRQDPGQGLRLIYYSQIVNDFQKGDIAEGYSVSREKKESFPLTVTSAQKNPTAFYLCASSGRQGSLTDTQYFGPGTRLTVL.

This clone was picked up one time. The chain links TRBV6-5 to TRBJ2-7; TRBD1 agrees at 8 bases. V lost 4 bases, J lost 7 bases, and 15 bases stayed unmatched. The CDR3 extends over 16 amino acids. The germline V gene encodes CDR1 MNHEY and CDR2 SVGAGI. Here the CDR3 DNA reads TGTGCCAGCAGTTTTTACTCCGGGACAGGAGCTTCAGAGCAGTACTTC. This codes for CASSFYSGTGASEQYF.

The chain is built from TRBV24-1 and TRBJ2-1; D remains unclear. Deletions cut 1 base from V and 7 bases from J, with 7 bases between. The germline CDR1 and CDR2 sequences are KGHDR and SFDVKD. The CDR3 covers 13 residues. The CDR3 loop reads CATSDLWGNEQFF. CDR3 nucleotide sequence: TGTGCCACCAGTGATTTATGGGGAAATGAGCAGTTCTTC.

V is TRBV2 and J is TRBJ1-1, with no clear D. Germline-derived CDR1 and CDR2 are SNHLY and FYNNEI. Trimming pared 3 bases from V and 11 bases from J, leaving 25 bases between. This CDR3 has 16 amino acids. The CDR3 coding sequence is TGTGCCAGCAGTGACTCCCCCTCCAGGCCACCCCTGAGGGCTTTCTTT. As protein: CASSDSPSRPPLRAFF.

The rearrangement joins TRBV6-5 to TRBJ1-2; 8 positions match TRBD1. CDR1 and CDR2 from the germline V gene are MNHEY and SVGAGI. The junction had 11 bases not matched to a gene; V was cut back by 6 bases and J by 8 bases. The CDR3 consists of 14 residues. The CDR3 loop is CASRLRTGFSGYTF. Here the CDR3 DNA reads TGTGCCAGCAGGCTGCGGACAGGGTTCAGCGGCTACACCTTC.

This clone is medium-sized in the sample. Other DNA variants within this sample encode the same CDR3. The chain carries TRBV9 and TRBJ1-1; 9 positions match TRBD1. CDR3 size: 14 residues. Losses at the gene ends were 3 bases for V and 5 bases for J; bases not matched to a gene: 5. The germline CDR1 and CDR2 sequences are SGDLS and YYNGEE. The CDR3 here is CASSAQTGGTEAFF. The DNA of the CDR3 is TGTGCCAGCAGCGCACAGACAGGGGGAACTGAAGCTTTCTTT.

This chain joins TRBV2 and TRBJ2-7; D gene ambiguous. CDR3 length: 12 residues. Germline V lookup: CDR1 SNHLY, CDR2 FYNNEI. The DNA for the CDR3 is TGTGCCAGCAGTCCCCCTCGGACCGCCCTGAGTGTC. As protein: CASSPPRTALSV.

This chain connects TRBV24-1 to TRBJ2-1; 9 positions agree with TRBD1. The V segment lost 0 bases and the J segment 7 bases; nucleotides outside the gene matches: 12. CDR1 KGHDR and CDR2 SFDVKD come from the germline V gene. The CDR3 contains 18 residues. As DNA, the CDR3 is TGTGCCACCAGTGATTTGAAGGTTGGACAGGGGAGTAAAAATGAGCAGTTCTTC. This encodes CATSDLKVGQGSKNEQFF.

The chain couples TRBV28 to TRBJ1-5; D unresolved. With 6 bases removed from V and 4 bases from J, the gap between germline ends came to 13 bases. The CDR3 runs to 14 residues. Germline V CDR1 and CDR2: MDHEN, SYDVKM. The CDR3 DNA reads as TGTGCCAGCAGGGGGAGAGAATGGAATCAGCCCCAGCATTTT. Translated: CASRGREWNQPQHF.